The 13 T cell receptor beta chains below were found in one sample sequenced in a study of T-cell reconstitution after alpha-beta-depleted transplantation in children. Preparation of the TCRbeta library involved a method that used unique molecular identifiers. TCRdb used MiXCR to reprocess the PCR reads, holding one entry per CDR3 protein. Of approximately 130,000 distinct CDR3 sequences listed, around 9.8% are singletons. The material was PBMCs, mostly from graft donor cells, obtained 180 days after TCRalphabeta/CD19-depleted stem cell transplant. The receptor set was obtained from a girl less than two years old who had a stem cell transplant for combined immunodeficiency, so the T cells may come from the graft donor.

This rearrangement joins TRBV21-1 to TRBJ1-6. TRBV21-1 is annotated as a pseudogene. The CDR3 extends over 17 amino acids. As DNA, the CDR3 is TGTGCCAGCAGCAAAGGACGGGGAGGGCTCTATAATTCACCCCTCCACTTT. Residues: CASSKGRGGLYNSPLHF.

This clonotype was found a few times. This rearrangement joins TRBV5-1 to TRBJ2-7, with 9 bases matching TRBD1. Germline V lookup: CDR1 SGHRS, CDR2 YFSETQ. V gave up 1 base and J gave up 2 bases; unmatched junction bases: 1. This CDR3 contains 14 residues. The CDR3 nucleotides are TGCGCCAGCAGCTTGACAGGGGGCCCCTACGAGCAGTACTTC. Its translation is CASSLTGGPYEQYF.

The chain's CDR3 is CAWSVPGGSNQPQHF. The DNA of the CDR3 is TGTGCCTGGAGTGTACCGGGAGGGAGCAATCAGCCCCAGCATTTT. The gene calls are TRBV30 and TRBJ1-5; D is undetermined. The germline V gene encodes CDR1 GTSNPN and CDR2 SVGIG (reference sequence). Trimming stripped 0 bases from V and 1 base from J, with 10 bases between. The CDR3 has 15 residues.

This clonotype occurred a few times. The CDR3 bases are TGTGCCAGCAGGCGACTAGCGGGGGCCCGGGTAGGGAATGAGCAGTTCTTC. Residues: CASRRLAGARVGNEQFF. The chain joins TRBV11-3 to TRBJ2-1, with 12 bases aligning to TRBD2. CDR3 length equals 17 residues. J was trimmed by 7 bases and V by 6 bases; bases with no gene match: 13. Germline-derived CDR1 and CDR2 are SGHNT and YENEEA.

This clonotype was found a few times. The V call is TRBV9, the J call TRBJ2-1; 9 bases align to TRBD2. The CDR3 is made up of 14 amino acids. Germline V gene sequence: CDR1 SGDLS, CDR2 YYNGEE. After removal of 4 bases from V and 6 bases from J, the junction contained 5 bases not matched to a gene. The CDR3 region has the DNA TGTGCCAGCAGCTCTAGCGGGATACCCAATGAGCAGTTCTTC. This sequence encodes CASSSSGIPNEQFF.

The chain combines TRBV3-1 with TRBJ2-5, with 11 bases aligning to TRBD1. The V and J ends lost 4 bases and 5 bases, in that order; junction bases with no gene match: 6. The CDR3 is made up of 15 amino acids. CDR1 is LGHDT, CDR2 YNNKEL, per germline (reference sequence). CDR3 sequence (DNA): TGTGCCAGCAGCCCTGGACAGGGGGCAAGTGAGACCCAGTACTTC. Translated, it gives CASSPGQGASETQYF.

This chain connects TRBV5-1 to TRBJ2-1, with 8 bases lining up with TRBD1. The CDR3 runs 16 residues. Germline CDR1 SGHRS, CDR2 YFSETQ. J gave up 4 bases and V 1 base, and 7 bases lay outside the gene matches. CDR3 DNA sequence: TGCGCCAGCAGCTTGTGGGCAGGGGGCAAGTACAATGAGCAGTTCTTC. It specifies CASSLWAGGKYNEQFF.

This chain uses TRBV20-1 with TRBJ2-7; 7 positions agree with TRBD2. The germline CDR1 and CDR2 sequences are DFQATT and SNEGSKA (reference sequence). Trimming at V came to 6 bases and at J to 4 bases, leaving 18 bases not matched to a gene. This CDR3 has 16 amino acids. The CDR3 loop is CSAKGEGGSRSYEQYF. CDR3 coding DNA: TGCAGTGCCAAAGGGGAGGGCGGGAGTAGGTCTTACGAGCAGTACTTC.

This clonotype was seen a few times. The V gene is TRBV9, the J gene TRBJ2-7; 10 bases align to TRBD1. Germline V CDR1 and CDR2: SGDLS, YYNGEE. The CDR3 runs to 14 residues. Unmatched junction bases numbered 4, after V lost 0 bases and J lost 7 bases. The CDR3 region has the DNA TGTGCCAGCAGCGTAGGGGACAGGGGCGGGGAGCAGTACTTC. The encoded protein is CASSVGDRGGEQYF.

This clonotype has a count of ten or more. The chain recombines TRBV28 with TRBJ1-2, with TRBD1 matching over 7 bases. The CDR3 contains 15 residues. The germline gives CDR1 MDHEN, CDR2 SYDVKM. The trim removed 6 bases at V and 4 bases at J, leaving 11 bases unmatched. As DNA, the CDR3 is TGTGCCAGCAGCCCCACAGGGGTCGGAGGCTATGGCTACACCTTC. Amino acids: CASSPTGVGGYGYTF.

This clonotype was seen many times. V is TRBV20-1 and J is TRBJ2-3, with D unclear. The CDR3 is made up of 11 amino acids. Germline CDR1 is DFQATT and CDR2 is SNEGSKA (reference sequence). V lost 3 bases and J lost 4, with 5 bases in between. For the CDR3, the DNA is TGCAGTGCTAGTTGGCCAGATACGCAGTATTTT. Protein: CSASWPDTQYF.

This clonotype was observed many times. The rearrangement joins TRBV7-2 to TRBJ1-5; D not certain. CDR1 and CDR2 from the germline V gene are SGHTA and FQGNSA. This CDR3 contains 13 residues. The V gene lost 5 bases and the J gene lost 0 bases, with 5 bases spanning the gap. Written as DNA, the CDR3 is TGTGCCAGCAGCCCGAATAGCAATCAGCCCCAGCATTTT. This gives the protein CASSPNSNQPQHF.

V and J are TRBV6-6 and TRBJ2-2; D is ambiguous. The CDR3 covers 12 residues. V lost 7 bases to trimming and J lost 8 bases, with 11 bases between them. Germline V lookup: CDR1 MNHNY, CDR2 SVGAGI (reference sequence). CDR3 DNA: TGTGCCAGCACTCCCGTTCAGGGGGAGCTGTTTTTT. Its translation is CASTPVQGELFF.